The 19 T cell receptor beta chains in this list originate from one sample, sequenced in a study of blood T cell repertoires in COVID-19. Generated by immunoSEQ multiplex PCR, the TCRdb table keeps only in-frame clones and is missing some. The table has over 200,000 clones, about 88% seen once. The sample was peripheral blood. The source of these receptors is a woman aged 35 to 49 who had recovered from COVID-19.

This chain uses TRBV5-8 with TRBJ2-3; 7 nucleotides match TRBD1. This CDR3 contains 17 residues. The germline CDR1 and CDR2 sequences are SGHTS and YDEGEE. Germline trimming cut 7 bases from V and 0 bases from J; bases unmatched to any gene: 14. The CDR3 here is CASPNGQVHSSTDTQYF. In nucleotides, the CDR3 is TGTGCCAGCCCGAACGGACAGGTCCATTCTAGCACAGATACGCAGTATTTT.

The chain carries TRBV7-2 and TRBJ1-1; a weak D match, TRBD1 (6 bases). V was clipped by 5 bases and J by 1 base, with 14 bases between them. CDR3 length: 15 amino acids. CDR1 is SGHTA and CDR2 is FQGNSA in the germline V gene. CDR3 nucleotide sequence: TGTGCCAGCAGCGGATCTCGACAGGCGAACACTGAAGCTTTCTTT. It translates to CASSGSRQANTEAFF.

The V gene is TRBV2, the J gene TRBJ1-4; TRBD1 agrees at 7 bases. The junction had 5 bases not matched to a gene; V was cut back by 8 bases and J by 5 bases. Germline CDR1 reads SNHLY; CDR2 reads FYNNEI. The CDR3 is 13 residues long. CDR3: CASSGQANEKLFF. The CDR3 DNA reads TGTGCCAGCTCCGGACAGGCAAATGAAAAACTGTTTTTT. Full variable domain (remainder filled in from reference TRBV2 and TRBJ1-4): EPEVTQTPSHQVTQMGQEVILRCVPISNHLYFYWYRQILGQKVEFLVSFYNNEISEKSEIFDDQFSVERPDGSNFTLKIRSTKLEDSAMYFCASSGQANEKLFFGSGTQLSVL.

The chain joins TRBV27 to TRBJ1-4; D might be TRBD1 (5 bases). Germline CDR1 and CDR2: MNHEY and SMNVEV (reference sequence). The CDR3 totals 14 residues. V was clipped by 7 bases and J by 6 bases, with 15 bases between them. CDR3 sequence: CASTLHGGDEKLFF. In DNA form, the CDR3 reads TGTGCCAGCACCTTACACGGGGGTGATGAAAAACTGTTTTTT.

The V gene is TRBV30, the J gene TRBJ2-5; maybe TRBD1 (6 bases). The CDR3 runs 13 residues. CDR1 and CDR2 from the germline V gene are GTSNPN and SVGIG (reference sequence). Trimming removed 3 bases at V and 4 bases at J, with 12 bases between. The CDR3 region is CAWRLQGAETQYF. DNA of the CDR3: TGTGCCTGGAGGCTACAGGGAGCAGAGACCCAGTACTTC.

CDR3 nucleotide sequence: TGTGCCAGCAGCCCACACGCTCCAACCGGGGAGACCCAGTACTTC. Amino acid sequence: CASSPHAPTGETQYF. The gene calls are TRBV7-2 and TRBJ2-5; D is ambiguous. The CDR3 runs to 15 residues. Between the trimmed V and J ends, which lost 5 bases and 5 bases, there was a span of 18 bases. The germline gives CDR1 SGHTA, CDR2 FQGNSA.

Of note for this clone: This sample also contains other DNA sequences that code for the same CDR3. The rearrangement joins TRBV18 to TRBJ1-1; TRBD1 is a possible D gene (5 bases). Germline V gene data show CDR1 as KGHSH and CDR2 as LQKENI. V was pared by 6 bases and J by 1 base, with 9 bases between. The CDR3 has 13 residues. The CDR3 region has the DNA TGTGCCAGCTCCCCCCAGGGGAACACTGAAGCTTTCTTT. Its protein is CASSPQGNTEAFF.

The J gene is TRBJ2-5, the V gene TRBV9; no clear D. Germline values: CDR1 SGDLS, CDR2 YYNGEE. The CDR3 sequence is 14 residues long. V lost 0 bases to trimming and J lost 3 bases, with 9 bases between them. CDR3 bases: TGTGCCAGCAGCGTAGGGGCTAAGAAAGAGACCCAGTACTTC. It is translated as CASSVGAKKETQYF.

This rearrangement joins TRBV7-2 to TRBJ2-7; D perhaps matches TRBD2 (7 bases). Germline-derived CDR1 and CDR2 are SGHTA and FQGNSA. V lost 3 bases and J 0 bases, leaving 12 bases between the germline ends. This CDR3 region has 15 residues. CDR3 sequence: CASSFGGPSSYEQYF. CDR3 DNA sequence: TGTGCCAGCAGCTTCGGGGGGCCCTCCTCCTACGAGCAGTACTTC.

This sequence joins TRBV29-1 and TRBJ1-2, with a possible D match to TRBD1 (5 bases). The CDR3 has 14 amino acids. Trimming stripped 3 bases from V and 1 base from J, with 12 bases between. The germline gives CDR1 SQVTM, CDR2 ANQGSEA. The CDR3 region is CSVDVGALNYGYTF. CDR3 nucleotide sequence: TGCAGCGTTGACGTTGGGGCCCTTAACTATGGCTACACCTTC.

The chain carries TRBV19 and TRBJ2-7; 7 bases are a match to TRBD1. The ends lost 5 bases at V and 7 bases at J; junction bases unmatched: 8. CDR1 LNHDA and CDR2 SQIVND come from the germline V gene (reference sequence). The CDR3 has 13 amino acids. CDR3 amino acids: CASSDQTGREQYF. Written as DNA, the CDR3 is TGTGCCAGTAGTGACCAGACAGGGCGGGAGCAGTACTTC.

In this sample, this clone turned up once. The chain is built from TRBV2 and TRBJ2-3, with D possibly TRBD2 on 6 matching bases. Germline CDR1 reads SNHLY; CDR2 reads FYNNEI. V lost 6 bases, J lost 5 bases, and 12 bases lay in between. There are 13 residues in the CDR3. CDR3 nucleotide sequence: TGTGCCAGCAGGGTCGGGAGCGTAGATACGCAGTATTTT. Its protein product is CASRVGSVDTQYF.

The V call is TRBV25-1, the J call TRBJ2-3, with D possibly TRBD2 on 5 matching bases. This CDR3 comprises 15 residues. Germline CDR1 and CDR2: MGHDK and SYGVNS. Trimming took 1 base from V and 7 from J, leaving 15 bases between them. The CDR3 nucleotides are TGTGCCAGCAGTGAATTGGGCGGCCCCGGGAATACGCAGTATTTT. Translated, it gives CASSELGGPGNTQYF.

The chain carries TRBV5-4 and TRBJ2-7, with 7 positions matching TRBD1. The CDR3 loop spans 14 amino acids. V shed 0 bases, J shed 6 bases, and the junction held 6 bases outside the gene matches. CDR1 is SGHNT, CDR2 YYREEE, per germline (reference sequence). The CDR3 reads CASSLGTGTREQYF. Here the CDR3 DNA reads TGTGCCAGCAGCTTGGGGACAGGCACCCGCGAGCAGTACTTC.

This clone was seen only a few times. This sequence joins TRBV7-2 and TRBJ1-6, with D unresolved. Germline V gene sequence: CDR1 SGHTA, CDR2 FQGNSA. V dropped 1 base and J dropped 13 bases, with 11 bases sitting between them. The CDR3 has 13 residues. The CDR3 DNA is TGTGCCAGCAGCTTAGTTCGGGTTATCCCCCTCCACTTT. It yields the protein CASSLVRVIPLHF.

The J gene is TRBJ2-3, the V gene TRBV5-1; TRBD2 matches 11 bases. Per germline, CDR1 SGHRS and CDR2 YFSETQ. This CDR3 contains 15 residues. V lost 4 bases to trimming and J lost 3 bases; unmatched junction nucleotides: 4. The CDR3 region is CASSGLAGGTDTQYF. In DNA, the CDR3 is TGCGCCAGCAGCGGACTAGCGGGTGGGACAGATACGCAGTATTTT.

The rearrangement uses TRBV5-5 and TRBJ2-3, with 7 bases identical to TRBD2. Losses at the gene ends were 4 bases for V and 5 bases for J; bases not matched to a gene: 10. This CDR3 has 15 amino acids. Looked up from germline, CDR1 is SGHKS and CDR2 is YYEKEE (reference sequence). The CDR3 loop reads CASSPASGAGDTQYF. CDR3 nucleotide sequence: TGTGCCAGCAGCCCCGCTAGCGGAGCGGGAGATACGCAGTATTTT.

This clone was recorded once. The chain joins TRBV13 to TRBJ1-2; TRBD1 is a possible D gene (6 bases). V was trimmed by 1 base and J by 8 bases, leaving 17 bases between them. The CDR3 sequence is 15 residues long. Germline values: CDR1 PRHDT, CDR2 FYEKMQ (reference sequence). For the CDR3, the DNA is TGTGCCAGCAGCTTAGCTGTGTGGGGGCTCGGGGGCTACACCTTC. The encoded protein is CASSLAVWGLGGYTF.

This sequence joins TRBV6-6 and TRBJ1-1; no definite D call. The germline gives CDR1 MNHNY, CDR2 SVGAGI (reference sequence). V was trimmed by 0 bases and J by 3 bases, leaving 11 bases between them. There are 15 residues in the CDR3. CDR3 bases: TGTGCCAGCAGTTACTCGGCCGGGGTTGACACTGAAGCTTTCTTT. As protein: CASSYSAGVDTEAFF.